These T cell receptor beta chains were read from a single sample in a study of a mutant IDH1 vaccine in newly diagnosed glioma. Profiled with immunoSEQ multiplex PCR; TCRdb holds only in-frame clones, not every one. The sample lists over 50,000 clones, about 87% seen once, with about 4.6% in the top ten. These receptors are not linked to any known antigen. The sample was PBMCs, taken from a glioma patient whose treatment included an IDH1 peptide vaccine. The receptor set was obtained from a middle-aged woman with glioma. CDR3s include the opening cysteine and the closing phenylalanine or tryptophan.

v_call cdr3_length cdr3_aa
TRBV13 11 CASSLWDTQYF
TRBV7-9 13 CASRGQGQETQYF
TRBV28 15 CASSSHSLGSETQYF
TRBV15 17 CATSRDNQGDYRDTQYF
TRBV2 14 CASSATVSKNIQYF
TRBV18 13 CASSLTRADTQYF
TRBV10-1 13 CASSEAINQPQHF
TRBV10-3 17 CAISEGKSPGVNTEAFF
TRBV5-1 16 CASSLGDRLNTGELFF
TRBV15 13 CATSRDRRSQAFF
TRBV27 14 CASSLTGRLYGYTF
TRBV4-1 16 CASSQAGPYTADTQYF
TRBV7-9 14 CASSNGQGNQPQHF
TRBV29-1 16 CSVEGGLTGSLYEQYF
TRBV4-2 15 CASSQARRNQETQYF
TRBV9 17 CASSVGGGLAGGNEQFF
TRBV4-1 13 CASSEGQSYGYTF
TRBV18 14 CASSPEVTNTEAFF
TRBV29-1 11 CSVSGDTEAFF
TRBV4-1 17 CASSQDLRALANQPQHF
TRBV6-1 16 CASSEVGTARKETQYF
TRBV6-5 15 CASRHDRGYSYEQYF
TRBV30 15 CACAPVRGPGEKLFF
TRBV27 13 CASSFALTGTQYF
TRBV6-5 15 CASSYTGTGFEGAFF
TRBV29-1 13 CSAGQLNTGELFF
TRBV6-5 14 CASSPRGRTEKLFF
TRBV7-2 15 CASSWTGTGKETQYF
TRBV7-9 15 CASSFKQITQETQYF
TRBV30 13 CARKGWANSEAFF
TRBV18 16 CASSLMTGATNEKLFF
TRBV7-9 12 CASSLGGREQYF
TRBV5-8 15 CASSSTGIDTGELFF
TRBV4-3 17 CASSQERSGGNTGELFF